The next 8 T cell receptor beta chains were all read from a single sample in a study of T cell responses to AZD1222 COVID-19 vaccine. This table comes from immunoSEQ multiplex PCR, and its TCRdb copy is limited to in-frame clones, with some not included. The data show about 190,000 clones, approximately 91% seen once. The sequences come from peripheral blood, collected on day 0 of AZD1222 vaccination. These receptors all stem from an adult in good health.

This chain joins TRBV5-1 and TRBJ1-3, with D unclear. CDR1 SGHRS and CDR2 YFSETQ come from the germline V gene. The V and J ends lost 2 bases and 4 bases respectively, with 16 bases between them. This CDR3 has 16 amino acids. The chain's CDR3 is CASSFTLRGAGNTIYF. CDR3 DNA sequence: TGCGCCAGCAGCTTCACCCTACGGGGAGCCGGAAACACCATATATTTT.

The chain recombines TRBV5-4 with TRBJ2-5; 8 nucleotides match TRBD2. J was trimmed by 4 bases and V by 1 base; bases with no gene match: 9. This CDR3 has 16 residues. Germline V gene data show CDR1 as SGHNT and CDR2 as YYREEE (reference sequence). The CDR3 DNA sequence: TGTGCCAGCAGCTTGAGGGTTATTAGCGGGATAGAGACCCAGTACTTC. Amino acid sequence: CASSLRVISGIETQYF.

This chain joins TRBV6-2 or TRBV6-3 and TRBJ2-7; D not certain. Germline V lookup: CDR1 MNHEY, CDR2 SVGEGT. The V end was cut by 5 bases, the J end by 2 bases, with 4 bases between. CDR3 size: 11 residues. The CDR3 coding sequence is TGTGCCAGCAGTATAGCCTACGAGCAGTACTTC. Protein sequence: CASSIAYEQYF.

The chain has TRBV6-1 and TRBJ1-6, with D possibly being TRBD1 (5 bases). Trimming removed 1 base from V and 5 bases from J, with 12 bases in between. Germline V lookup: CDR1 MNHNS, CDR2 SASEGT. The CDR3 has 16 residues. The CDR3: CASSEGGAVDNSPLHF. The CDR3 nucleotides are TGTGCCAGCAGTGAAGGAGGGGCCGTGGATAATTCACCCCTCCACTTT.

This sequence joins TRBV5-1 and TRBJ1-3; tentative D call: TRBD1 (5 bases). The CDR3 length is 15 residues. In germline, CDR1 is SGHRS, CDR2 YFSETQ. V lost 4 bases, J lost 1 base, and 12 bases lay in between. This chain's CDR3 is CASSPGQGSGNTIYF. The DNA for the CDR3 is TGCGCCAGCAGCCCAGGCCAGGGTTCTGGAAACACCATATATTTT.

The chain links TRBV3-1 (or the pseudogene TRBV3-2) to TRBJ2-1; 12 bases agree with TRBD2. Germline V gene lookup returns CDR1 LGHDT and CDR2 YNNKEL (reference sequence). V lost 1 base and J lost 7; bases outside the gene matches: 5. The CDR3 sequence is 16 residues long. The CDR3 spells CASSQGGLAGSNEQFF. The CDR3 region has the DNA TGTGCCAGCAGCCAAGGGGGACTAGCGGGTTCTAATGAGCAGTTCTTC.

The chain employs TRBV5-1 and TRBJ1-2; D uncertain. V dropped 2 bases and J dropped 8 bases, with 13 bases sitting between them. Germline CDR1 SGHRS, CDR2 YFSETQ. The CDR3 has 13 residues. The CDR3 DNA follows: TGCGCCAGCAGCTTTAACCCACCGGGAGGCTACACCTTC. It translates to CASSFNPPGGYTF.

This CDR3 is CAWRVGDNQPQHF. The CDR3 DNA follows: TGTGCCTGGAGGGTCGGCGATAATCAGCCCCAGCATTTT. This rearrangement joins TRBV30 to TRBJ1-5; D unresolved. This CDR3 spans 13 amino acids. Germline-derived CDR1 and CDR2 are GTSNPN and SVGIG (reference sequence). Trimming cost V 3 bases and J 4 bases, with 10 bases left between them.